Listed below are T cell receptor beta chains from one sample, sequenced in a study of shared clonotypes between healthy human individuals. TCRdb keeps only in-frame clones here, not all; method: immunoSEQ multiplex PCR. The top ten hold about 0.13% of the sample, which has a few million clones, about 92% seen once. The material sequenced was naive CD4+ T cells sorted from blood. The receptors were sampled from a man aged 18 to 29 in good health. The CDR3 runs from the conserved cysteine through the conserved F or W. The D gene is left open where the match is weak. Clone size is shown for a subset of rows, as once, few, many or a class of expanded clone.

>TRBV4-3|TRBJ1-2|NA|NA
CASSQVPAGHPTNYGYTF
TGCGCCAGCAGCCAAGTACCGGCAGGGCATCCGACTAACTATGGCTACACCTTC
>TRBV5-4|TRBJ2-6|NA|NA
CASSPTGGFSGANVLTF
TGTGCCAGCAGCCCGACTGGCGGATTCTCTGGGGCCAACGTCCTGACTTTC
>TRBV9|TRBJ1-6|NA|NA
CASSPRAGEGYNSPLHF
TGTGCCAGCAGCCCTCGGGCAGGGGAGGGCTATAATTCACCCCTCCACTTT
>TRBV5-4|TRBJ2-3|NA|NA
CAVGGRSLRRPSTDTQYF
TGTGCCGTGGGGGGCCGATCGTTGAGACGTCCTAGCACAGATACGCAGTATTTT
>TRBV6-1|TRBJ2-5|NA|NA
CASSGSRWTVQETQYF
TGTGCCAGCAGTGGGTCCCGCTGGACAGTCCAAGAGACCCAGTACTTC
>TRBV5-1|TRBJ2-7|NA|NA
CASSQRDPYEQYF
TGCGCCAGCAGTCAGAGGGATCCCTACGAGCAGTACTTC
>TRBV5-1|TRBJ2-1|once|NA
CASSLGQFDNEQFF
TGCGCCAGCAGCTTGGGACAGTTTGATAATGAGCAGTTCTTC
>TRBV10-3|TRBJ1-1|NA|NA
CAISERSTAPLEAFF
TGTGCCATCAGTGAGCGTAGCACAGCCCCTCTTGAAGCTTTCTTT
>TRBV7-9|TRBJ1-4|NA|TRBD1
CASSFQGGEKLFF
TGTGCCAGCAGCTTCCAGGGGGGTGAAAAACTGTTTTTT
>TRBV7-7|TRBJ2-5|once|TRBD1
CASSLSRDRGTQETQYF
TGTGCTAGCAGCCTAAGCCGGGACAGGGGGACCCAAGAGACCCAGTACTTC
>TRBV11-2|TRBJ2-5|NA|NA
CASSLTGRGYQETQYF
TGTGCCAGCAGCTTAACAGGGAGGGGGTACCAAGAGACCCAGTACTTC
>TRBV5-1|TRBJ2-4|NA|TRBD2
CASSPSVGEGNIQYF
TGCGCCAGCAGCCCCTCGGTCGGGGAGGGGAACATTCAGTACTTC
>TRBV7-2|TRBJ2-1|once|TRBD2
CASSLAGGPTNEQFF
TGTGCCAGCAGCTTAGCGGGAGGGCCGACTAATGAGCAGTTCTTC
>TRBV6-5|TRBJ1-1|NA|NA
CASSRSGTEAFF
TGTGCCAGCAGTAGAAGTGGCACTGAAGCTTTCTTT
>TRBV5-6|TRBJ2-7|once|TRBD1
CASSSLGTVYEQYF
TGTGCCAGCAGCTCCCTCGGGACAGTTTACGAGCAGTACTTC
>TRBV5-1|TRBJ2-7|NA|NA
CASSPLPGSSYEQYF
TGCGCCAGCAGCCCACTCCCGGGGAGCTCCTACGAGCAGTACTTC
>TRBV5-3|TRBJ2-1|NA|TRBD1
CARSFGTGVSLFIYNEQFF
TGTGCCAGAAGCTTCGGGACAGGGGTATCCCTCTTCATCTACAATGAGCAGTTCTTC
>TRBV28|TRBJ1-1|NA|TRBD1
CASSRQGNTEAFF
TGTGCCAGCAGTCGACAGGGAAACACTGAAGCTTTCTTT
>TRBV19|TRBJ1-5|NA|NA
CASQTDAFGQPQHF
TGTGCCAGTCAGACAGACGCCTTCGGGCAGCCCCAGCATTTT
>TRBV2|TRBJ2-3|NA|NA
CASKRVVTDTQYF
TGTGCCAGCAAAAGGGTCGTCACAGATACGCAGTATTTT
>TRBV6-1|TRBJ1-4|NA|NA
CATLDRIANEKLFF
TGTGCCACACTGGATCGAATCGCTAATGAAAAACTGTTTTTT
>TRBV6-6|TRBJ2-1|NA|TRBD1
CASRQGADNEQFF
TGTGCCAGCAGGCAGGGGGCGGACAATGAGCAGTTCTTC
>TRBV5-1|TRBJ2-7|NA|NA
CASSLPESSYEQYF
TGCGCCAGCAGCTTGCCCGAGTCGAGCTACGAGCAGTACTTC
>TRBV10-3|TRBJ1-5|NA|NA
CAISEPGSNQPQHF
TGTGCCATCAGTGAGCCAGGTAGCAATCAGCCCCAGCATTTT
>TRBV5-4|TRBJ2-3|NA|NA
CASSTDRYNTDTQYF
TGTGCCAGCAGTACCGACAGGTACAACACAGATACGCAGTATTTT
>TRBV4-1|TRBJ1-5|NA|NA
CASSQGAAEGYQPQHF
TGCGCCAGCAGCCAAGGAGCTGCCGAGGGATATCAGCCCCAGCATTTT
>TRBV11-2|TRBJ2-3|NA|TRBD2
CASSPRLADLTDTQYF
TGTGCCAGCAGCCCGCGACTAGCGGATCTCACAGATACGCAGTATTTT
>TRBV18|TRBJ1-2|NA|NA
CASSSGLNYGYTF
TGTGCCAGCTCATCGGGATTGAACTATGGCTACACCTTC
>TRBV7-2|TRBJ2-1|once|TRBD2
CASSLGMASGYNEQFF
TGTGCCAGCAGCTTAGGGATGGCTAGCGGATACAATGAGCAGTTCTTC
>TRBV19|TRBJ1-1|NA|NA
CATKTTGGGGTEAFF
TGTGCCACTAAAACCACGGGGGGTGGGGGCACTGAAGCTTTCTTT
>TRBV30|TRBJ2-1|NA|NA
CAWSASLYNEQFF
TGTGCCTGGAGTGCTTCCCTCTACAATGAGCAGTTCTTC
>TRBV28|TRBJ1-2|NA|NA
CASSSTGFKVNTF
TGTGCCAGCAGTTCAACAGGGTTTAAGGTCAACACCTTC
>TRBV5-4|TRBJ2-7|NA|NA
CASSSGTSPYEQYF
TGTGCCAGCAGCTCGGGGACCTCCCCCTACGAGCAGTACTTC
>TRBV27|TRBJ2-2|NA|NA
CASSTGLLLANTGELFF
TGTGCCAGCAGTACTGGACTCCTTCTCGCGAACACCGGGGAGCTGTTTTTT
>TRBV6-6|TRBJ2-4|NA|NA
CASSPRPSAKNIQYF
TGTGCCAGCAGCCCAAGACCCTCAGCCAAAAACATTCAGTACTTC
>TRBV14|TRBJ2-5|NA|NA
CASSSYNRPQETQYF
TGTGCCAGCAGCTCCTATAATAGGCCCCAAGAGACCCAGTACTTC
>TRBV2|TRBJ1-6|NA|NA
CASSGPNYNSPLHF
TGTGCCAGCAGTGGTCCGAACTATAATTCACCCCTCCACTTT
>TRBV18|TRBJ1-3|NA|TRBD1
CASSAPGQGTSGNTIYF
TGTGCCAGCTCAGCGCCGGGACAGGGGACCTCTGGAAACACCATATATTTT
>TRBV10-3|TRBJ2-2|NA|TRBD2
CAISETSGNTGELFF
TGTGCCATCAGTGAGACTAGCGGGAACACCGGGGAGCTGTTTTTT
>TRBV6-5|TRBJ2-5|NA|NA
CASSPGRAETQYF
TGTGCCAGCAGCCCCGGTAGGGCGGAGACCCAGTACTTC